This T cell receptor beta chain emerged from a study of cytomegalovirus exposure and HLA in healthy donors. Of note for this clone: Other DNA sequences in this specimen translate into the identical CDR3.

V dropped 4 bases and J dropped 1 base, with 12 bases sitting between them. In germline, CDR1 is SGDLS, CDR2 YYNGEE. The CDR3 consists of 14 residues. Measured with immunoSEQ multiplex PCR; TCRdb has only the in-frame clones, and not every one. The sample lists some 150,000 clones, 86% occurring once. This clonotype originated in a human donor in good health. Sequencing input: PBMCs. The J gene is TRBJ2-7, the V gene TRBV9, with D perhaps matching TRBD2 (6 bases). CDR3 loop: CASSPGDSSYEQYF. CDR3 bases: TGTGCCAGCAGCCCGGGGGACTCGTCCTACGAGCAGTACTTC.